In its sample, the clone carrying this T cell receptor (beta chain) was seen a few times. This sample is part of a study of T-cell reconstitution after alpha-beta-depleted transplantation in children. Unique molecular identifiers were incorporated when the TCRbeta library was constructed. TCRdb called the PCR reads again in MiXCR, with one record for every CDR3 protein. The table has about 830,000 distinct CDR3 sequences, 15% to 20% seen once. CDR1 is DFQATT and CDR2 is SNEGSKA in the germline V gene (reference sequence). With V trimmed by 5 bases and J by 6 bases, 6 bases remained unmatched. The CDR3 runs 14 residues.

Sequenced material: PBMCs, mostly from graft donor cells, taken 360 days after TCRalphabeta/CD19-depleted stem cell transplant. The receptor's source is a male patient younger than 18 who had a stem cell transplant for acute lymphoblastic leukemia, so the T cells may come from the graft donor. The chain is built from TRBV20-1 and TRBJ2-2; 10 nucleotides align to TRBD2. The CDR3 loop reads CSAWTSGTSGELFF. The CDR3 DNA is TGCAGTGCTTGGACTAGCGGTACTTCCGGGGAGCTGTTTTTT.